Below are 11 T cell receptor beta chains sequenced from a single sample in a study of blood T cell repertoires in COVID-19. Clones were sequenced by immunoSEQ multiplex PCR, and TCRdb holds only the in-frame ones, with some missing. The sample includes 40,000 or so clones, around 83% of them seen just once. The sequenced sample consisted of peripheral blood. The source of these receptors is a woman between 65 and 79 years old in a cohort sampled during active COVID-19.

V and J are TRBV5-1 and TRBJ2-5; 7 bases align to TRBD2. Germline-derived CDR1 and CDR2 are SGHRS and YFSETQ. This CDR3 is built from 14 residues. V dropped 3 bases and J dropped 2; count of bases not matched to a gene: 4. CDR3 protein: CASSYQGGQETQYF. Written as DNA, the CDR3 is TGCGCCAGCAGCTATCAGGGAGGGCAAGAGACCCAGTACTTC.

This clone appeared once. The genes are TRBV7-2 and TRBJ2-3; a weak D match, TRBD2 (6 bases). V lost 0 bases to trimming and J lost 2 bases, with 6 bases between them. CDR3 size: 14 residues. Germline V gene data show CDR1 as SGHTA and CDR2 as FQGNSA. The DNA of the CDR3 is TGTGCCAGCAGCTTAGCGGGACTCACAGATACGCAGTATTTT. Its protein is CASSLAGLTDTQYF.

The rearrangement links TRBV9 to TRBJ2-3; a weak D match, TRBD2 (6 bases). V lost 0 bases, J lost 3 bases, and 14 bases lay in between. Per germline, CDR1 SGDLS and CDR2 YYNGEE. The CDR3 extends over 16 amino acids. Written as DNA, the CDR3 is TGTGCCAGCAGCGTAGGTCCGGGAGACGGGACAGATACGCAGTATTTT. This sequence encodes CASSVGPGDGTDTQYF.

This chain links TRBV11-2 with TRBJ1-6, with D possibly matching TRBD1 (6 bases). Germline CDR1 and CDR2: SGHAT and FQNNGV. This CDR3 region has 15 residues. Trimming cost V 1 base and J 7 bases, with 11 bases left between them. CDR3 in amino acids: CASSLVNGGNSPLHF. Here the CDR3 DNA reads TGTGCCAGCAGCTTAGTAAATGGGGGCAATTCACCCCTCCACTTT. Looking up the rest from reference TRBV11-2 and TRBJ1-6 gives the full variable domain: EAGVAQSPRYKIIEKRQSVAFWCNPISGHATLYWYQQILGQGPKLLIQFQNNGVVDDSQLPKDRFSAERLKGVDSTLKIQPAKLEDSAVYLCASSLVNGGNSPLHFGNGTRLTVT.

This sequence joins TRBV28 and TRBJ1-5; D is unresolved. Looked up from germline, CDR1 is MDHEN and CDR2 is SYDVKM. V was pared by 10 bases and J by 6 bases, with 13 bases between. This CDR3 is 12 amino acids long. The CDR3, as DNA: TGTGCCACCGAGAAATGGAGTCAGCCCCAGCATTTT. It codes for CATEKWSQPQHF. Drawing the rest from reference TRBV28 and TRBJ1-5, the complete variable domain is DVKVTQSSRYLVKRTGEKVFLECVQDMDHENMFWYRQDPGLGLRLIYFSYDVKMKEKGDIPEGYSVSREKKERFSLILESASTNQTSMYLCATEKWSQPQHFGDGTRLSIL.

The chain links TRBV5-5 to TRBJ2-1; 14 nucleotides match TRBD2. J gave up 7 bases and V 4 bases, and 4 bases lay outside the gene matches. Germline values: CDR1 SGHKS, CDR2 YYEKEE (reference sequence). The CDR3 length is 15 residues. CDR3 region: CASSRLAGGENEQFF. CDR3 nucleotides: TGTGCCAGCAGCCGACTAGCGGGAGGGGAGAATGAGCAGTTCTTC. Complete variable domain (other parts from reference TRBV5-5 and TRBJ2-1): DAGVTQSPTHLIKTRGQQVTLRCSPISGHKSVSWYQQVLGQGPQFIFQYYEKEERGRGNFPDRFSARQFPNYSSELNVNALLLGDSALYLCASSRLAGGENEQFFGPGTRLTVL.

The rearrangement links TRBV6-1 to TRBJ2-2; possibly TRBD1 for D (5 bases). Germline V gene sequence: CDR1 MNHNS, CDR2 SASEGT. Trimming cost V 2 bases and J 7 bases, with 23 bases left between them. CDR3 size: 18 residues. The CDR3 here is CASSEFSGRAYQSGELFF. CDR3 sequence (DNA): TGTGCCAGCAGTGAATTTTCCGGCAGGGCCTATCAAAGCGGGGAGCTGTTTTTT.

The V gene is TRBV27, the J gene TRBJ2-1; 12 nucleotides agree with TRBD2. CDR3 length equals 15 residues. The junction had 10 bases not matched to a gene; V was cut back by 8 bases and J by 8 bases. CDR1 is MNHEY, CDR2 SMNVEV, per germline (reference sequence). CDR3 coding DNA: TGTGCCAGCTCCTTGGGGCTAGCGGGGGGGGATGAGCAGTTCTTC. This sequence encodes CASSLGLAGGDEQFF.

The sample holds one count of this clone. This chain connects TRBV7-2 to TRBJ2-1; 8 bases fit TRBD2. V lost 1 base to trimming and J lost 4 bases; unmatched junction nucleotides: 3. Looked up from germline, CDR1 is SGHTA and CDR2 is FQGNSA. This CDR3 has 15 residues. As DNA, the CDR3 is TGTGCCAGCAGCTTAGTTGCGGGAGGATACAATGAGCAGTTCTTC. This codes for CASSLVAGGYNEQFF.

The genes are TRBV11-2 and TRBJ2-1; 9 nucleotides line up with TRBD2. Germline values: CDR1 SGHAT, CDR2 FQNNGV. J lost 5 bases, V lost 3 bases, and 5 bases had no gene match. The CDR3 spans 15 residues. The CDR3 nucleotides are TGTGCCAGCAGCTTTTCTAGCGGGGATGACAATGAGCAGTTCTTC. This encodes CASSFSSGDDNEQFF.

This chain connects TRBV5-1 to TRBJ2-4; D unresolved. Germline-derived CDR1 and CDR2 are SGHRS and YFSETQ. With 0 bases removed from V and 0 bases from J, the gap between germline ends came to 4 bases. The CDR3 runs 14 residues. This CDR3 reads CASSLDIAKNIQYF. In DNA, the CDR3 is TGCGCCAGCAGCTTGGATATAGCCAAAAACATTCAGTACTTC.